A single sample is the source of the 5 T cell receptor beta chains below, sequenced in a study of blood T cell repertoires in COVID-19. This table comes from immunoSEQ multiplex PCR, and its TCRdb copy is limited to in-frame clones, with some not included. The data contain 220,000 or so clones, approximately 78% of them singletons. Sequenced: peripheral blood. The receptors come from a woman of 80 years or more with COVID-19, enrolled during active disease.

V is TRBV7-9 and J is TRBJ1-3; D might be TRBD1 (5 bases). The CDR3 is 14 residues long. Trimming took 6 bases from V and 1 from J, leaving 10 bases between them. CDR1 and CDR2 (germline): SEHNR, FQNEAQ (reference sequence). The CDR3 protein is CASREGLSGNTIYF. CDR3 bases: TGTGCCAGCAGGGAGGGGCTATCTGGAAACACCATATATTTT.

The chain's CDR3 is CASSLGTVNTEAFF. For the CDR3, the DNA is TGTGCCAGCTCACTCGGGACAGTTAACACTGAAGCTTTCTTT. V is TRBV18 and J is TRBJ1-1; 7 nucleotides align to TRBD1. The germline V gene has CDR1 KGHSH and CDR2 LQKENI. The CDR3 length is 14 residues. V shed 4 bases, J shed 2 bases, and the junction held 4 bases outside the gene matches.

V usage is TRBV4-1 and J usage is TRBJ2-3; D perhaps matches TRBD2 (5 bases). The germline gives CDR1 MGHRA, CDR2 YSYEKL. The CDR3 consists of 15 residues. Trimming removed 4 bases at V and 0 bases at J, with 11 bases between. DNA of the CDR3: TGCGCCAGCAGCCGGACTTCCAAAAGCACAGATACGCAGTATTTT. Translating gives CASSRTSKSTDTQYF.

The chain carries TRBV5-4 and TRBJ2-7; 7 bases fit TRBD1. CDR1 and CDR2 (germline): SGHNT, YYREEE (reference sequence). V dropped 4 bases and J dropped 1; count of bases not matched to a gene: 8. This CDR3 is 15 amino acids long. This chain's CDR3 is CASSQTGEWSYEQYF. The DNA for the CDR3 is TGTGCCAGCAGCCAAACAGGGGAATGGTCCTACGAGCAGTACTTC.

The chain couples TRBV7-2 to TRBJ1-5; 9 bases are a match to TRBD1. V lost 5 bases to trimming and J lost 6 bases; unmatched junction nucleotides: 8. From germline, CDR1 is SGHTA and CDR2 FQGNSA. This CDR3 region has 15 residues. CDR3 in amino acids: CASSLGQGRAQPQHF. The CDR3 nucleotides read TGTGCCAGCAGCCTAGGACAGGGGAGGGCTCAGCCCCAGCATTTT. The full variable domain, its missing parts supplied by reference TRBV7-2 and TRBJ1-5, is GAGVSQSPSNKVTEKGKDVELRCDPISGHTALYWYRQSLGQGLEFLIYFQGNSAPDKSGLPSDRFSAERTGGSVSTLTIQRTQQEDSAVYLCASSLGQGRAQPQHFGDGTRLSIL.